These T cell receptor beta chains were read from a single sample in a study of CD8 T cells in ankylosing spondylitis. MiXCR, applied by TCRdb to the 5' RACE reads, yields one record per CDR3 protein. The sample carries about 480,000 distinct CDR3 sequences, under 20% recorded once. Sequencing was carried out using blood, either unsorted or a sorted T cell fraction (not recorded which). These receptors originate from a male donor with ankylosing spondylitis. Both conserved end residues are part of each CDR3. A D gene is named only where the DNA matches it firmly. Clone size is shown for a subset of rows, as once, few, many or a class of expanded clone.

TRBJ2-1 | . | few | TRBV19 | TGTGCCAGTAGAGGGTGGGGGAGTAGCTCCTACAATGAGCAGTTCTTC | CASRGWGSSSYNEQFF
TRBJ1-3 | . | once | TRBV7-8 | TGTGCCAGCAGCTTAGTTGGGTCAGGGATCTCTGGAAACACCATATATTTT | CASSLVGSGISGNTIYF
TRBJ1-1 | . | . | TRBV18 | TGTGCCAGCTCACCATCGGGAGGGCCGGTCACTGAAGCTTTCTTT | CASSPSGGPVTEAFF
TRBJ1-1 | . | . | TRBV28 | TGTGCCAGCAGTTTAGGGATTTTGGGGGGCCAAGCTTTCTTT | CASSLGILGGQAFF
TRBJ2-1 | . | few | TRBV7-9 | TGTGCCAGCAGTTCCACCGGACAAGACCCATTCAATGAGCAGTTCTTC | CASSSTGQDPFNEQFF
TRBJ2-1 | TRBD1 | many | TRBV18 | TGTGCCAGCTCCTTACAGTCCGGGACAGGGCTGAGTGAGCAGTTCTTC | CASSLQSGTGLSEQFF
TRBJ2-1 | TRBD2 | . | TRBV20-1 | TGCAGTGCTAGGAAGACTAGCGGGAGGGATGAGCAGTTCTTC | CSARKTSGRDEQFF
TRBJ2-1 | . | . | TRBV3-1 | TGTGCCAGCAGCCCCCAGGGGAGTCCCTACAATGAGCAGTTCTTC | CASSPQGSPYNEQFF
TRBJ2-7 | TRBD1 | . | TRBV15 | TGTGCCACCAGCCCTTCCCGGGACAGGGACGAGCAGTACTTC | CATSPSRDRDEQYF
TRBJ2-3 | TRBD2 | few | TRBV7-2 | TGTGCCAGCAGCTTAGCTGCTAGCGGGAGTGGGGATACGCAGTATTTT | CASSLAASGSGDTQYF
TRBJ2-7 | . | . | TRBV20-1 | TGCAGTGCTAGCGCGGACGGCTACGAGCAGTACTTC | CSASADGYEQYF
TRBJ2-3 | . | . | TRBV7-9 | TGTGCCAGCAGCTTACTCCCCCCCGGGAGCACAGATACGCAGTATTTT | CASSLLPPGSTDTQYF
TRBJ1-3 | . | few | TRBV3-1 | TGTGCCAGCAGCCAAAGGGGGTCCTCTGGAAACACCATATATTTT | CASSQRGSSGNTIYF